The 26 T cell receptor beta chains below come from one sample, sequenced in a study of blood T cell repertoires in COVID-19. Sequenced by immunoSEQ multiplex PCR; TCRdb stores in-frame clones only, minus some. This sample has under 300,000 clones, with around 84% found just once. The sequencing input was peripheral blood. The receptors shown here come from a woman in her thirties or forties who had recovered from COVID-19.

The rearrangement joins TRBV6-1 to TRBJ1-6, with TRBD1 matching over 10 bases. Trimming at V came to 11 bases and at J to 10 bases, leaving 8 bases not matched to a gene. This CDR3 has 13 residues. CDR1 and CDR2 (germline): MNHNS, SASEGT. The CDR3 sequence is CAGGTGVGSPLHF. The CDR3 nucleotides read TGTGCCGGCGGGACAGGGGTAGGGTCACCCCTCCACTTT.

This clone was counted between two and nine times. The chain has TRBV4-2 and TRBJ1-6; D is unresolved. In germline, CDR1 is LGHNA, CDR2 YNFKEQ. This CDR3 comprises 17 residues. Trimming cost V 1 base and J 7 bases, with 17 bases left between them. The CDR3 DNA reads TGTGCCAGCAGCCAAGTCACCGGCAGGTTTAACAATTCACCCCTCCACTTT. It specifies CASSQVTGRFNNSPLHF.

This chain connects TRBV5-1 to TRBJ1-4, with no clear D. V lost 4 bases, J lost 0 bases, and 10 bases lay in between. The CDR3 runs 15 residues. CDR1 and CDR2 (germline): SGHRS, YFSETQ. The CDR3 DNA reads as TGCGCCAGCAGCCCATTCGGGGCAACTAATGAAAAACTGTTTTTT. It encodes CASSPFGATNEKLFF.

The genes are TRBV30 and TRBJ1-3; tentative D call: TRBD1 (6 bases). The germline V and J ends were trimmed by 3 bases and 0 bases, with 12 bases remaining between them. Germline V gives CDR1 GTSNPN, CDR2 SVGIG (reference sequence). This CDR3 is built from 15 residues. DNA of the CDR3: TGTGCCTGGAGAACCAGGGGCGGCTCTGGAAACACCATATATTTT. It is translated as CAWRTRGGSGNTIYF.

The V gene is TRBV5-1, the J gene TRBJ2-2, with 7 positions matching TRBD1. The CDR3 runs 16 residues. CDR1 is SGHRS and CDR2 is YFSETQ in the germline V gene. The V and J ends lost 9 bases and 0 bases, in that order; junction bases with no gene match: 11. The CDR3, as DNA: TGCGCCACCAGGACCGGGACAGCAGCGAACACCGGGGAGCTGTTTTTT. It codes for CATRTGTAANTGELFF.

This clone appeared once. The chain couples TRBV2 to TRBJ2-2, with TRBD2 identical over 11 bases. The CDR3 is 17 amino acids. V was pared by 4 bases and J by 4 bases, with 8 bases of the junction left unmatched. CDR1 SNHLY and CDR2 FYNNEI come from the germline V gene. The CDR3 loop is CASSVLAGGPSTGELFF. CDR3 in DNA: TGTGCCAGCAGTGTCCTAGCGGGGGGTCCCTCCACCGGGGAGCTGTTTTTT.

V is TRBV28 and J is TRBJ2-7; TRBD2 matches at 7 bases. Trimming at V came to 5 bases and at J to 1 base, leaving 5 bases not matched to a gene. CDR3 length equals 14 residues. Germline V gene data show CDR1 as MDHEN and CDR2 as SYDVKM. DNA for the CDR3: TGTGCCAGCAGTACCGGGACTACTTCCTACGAGCAGTACTTC. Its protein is CASSTGTTSYEQYF. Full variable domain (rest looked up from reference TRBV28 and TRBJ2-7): DVKVTQSSRYLVKRTGEKVFLECVQDMDHENMFWYRQDPGLGLRLIYFSYDVKMKEKGDIPEGYSVSREKKERFSLILESASTNQTSMYLCASSTGTTSYEQYFGPGTRLTVT.

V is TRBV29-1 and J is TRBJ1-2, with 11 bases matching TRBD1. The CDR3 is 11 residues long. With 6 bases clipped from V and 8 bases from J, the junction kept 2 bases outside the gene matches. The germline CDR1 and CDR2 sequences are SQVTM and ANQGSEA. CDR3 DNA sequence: TGCAGCGTGGGGACAGGGGGAGGCTACACCTTC. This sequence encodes CSVGTGGGYTF.

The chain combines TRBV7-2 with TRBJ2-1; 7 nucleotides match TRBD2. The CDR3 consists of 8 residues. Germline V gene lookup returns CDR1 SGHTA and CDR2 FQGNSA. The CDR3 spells CGGGEQFF. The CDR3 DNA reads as TGTGGGGGGGGAGAGCAGTTCTTC.

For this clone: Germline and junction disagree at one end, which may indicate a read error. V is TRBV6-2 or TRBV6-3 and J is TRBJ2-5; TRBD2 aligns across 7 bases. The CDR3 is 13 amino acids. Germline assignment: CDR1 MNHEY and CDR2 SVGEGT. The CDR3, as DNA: TGTGCCAGCAGCACACGGGGGGTCGAGAGCCAGTACTTC. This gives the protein CASSTRGVESQYF.

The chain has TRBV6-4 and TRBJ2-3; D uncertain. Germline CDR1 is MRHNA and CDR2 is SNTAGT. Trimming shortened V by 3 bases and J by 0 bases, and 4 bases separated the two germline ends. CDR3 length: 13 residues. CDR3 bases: TGTGCCAGCAGTGAGGCTAGCACAGATACGCAGTATTTT. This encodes CASSEASTDTQYF.

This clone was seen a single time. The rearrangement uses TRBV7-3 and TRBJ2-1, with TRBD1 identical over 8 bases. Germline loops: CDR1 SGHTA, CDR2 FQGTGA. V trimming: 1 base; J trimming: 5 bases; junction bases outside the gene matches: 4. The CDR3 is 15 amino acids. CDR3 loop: CASSLRTGLDNEQFF. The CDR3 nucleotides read TGTGCCAGCAGCTTAAGGACAGGGCTGGACAATGAGCAGTTCTTC.

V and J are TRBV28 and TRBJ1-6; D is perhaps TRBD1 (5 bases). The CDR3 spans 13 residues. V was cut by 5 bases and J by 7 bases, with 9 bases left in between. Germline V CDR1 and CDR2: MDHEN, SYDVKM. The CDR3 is CASSAGLNSPLHF. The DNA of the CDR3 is TGTGCCAGCAGTGCAGGGTTGAATTCACCCCTCCACTTT.

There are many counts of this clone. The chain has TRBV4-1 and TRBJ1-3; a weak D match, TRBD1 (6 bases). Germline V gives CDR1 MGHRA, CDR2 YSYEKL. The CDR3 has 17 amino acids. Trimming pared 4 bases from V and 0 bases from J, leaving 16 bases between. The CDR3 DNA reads TGCGCCAGCAGCCGTCTCAACAGGGCCCTCTCTGGAAACACCATATATTTT. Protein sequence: CASSRLNRALSGNTIYF.

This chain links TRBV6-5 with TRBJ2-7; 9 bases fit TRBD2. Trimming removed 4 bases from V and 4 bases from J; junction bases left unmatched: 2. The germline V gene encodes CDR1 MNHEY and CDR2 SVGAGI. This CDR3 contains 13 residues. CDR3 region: CASSLTSGYEQYF. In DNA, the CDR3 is TGTGCCAGCAGTTTGACTAGCGGATACGAGCAGTACTTC.

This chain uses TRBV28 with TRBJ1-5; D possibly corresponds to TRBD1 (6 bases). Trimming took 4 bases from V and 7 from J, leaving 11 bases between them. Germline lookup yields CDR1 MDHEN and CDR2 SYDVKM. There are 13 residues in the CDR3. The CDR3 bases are TGTGCCAGCAGTTCCTACAGGGTCCAGCCCCAGCATTTT. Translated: CASSSYRVQPQHF.

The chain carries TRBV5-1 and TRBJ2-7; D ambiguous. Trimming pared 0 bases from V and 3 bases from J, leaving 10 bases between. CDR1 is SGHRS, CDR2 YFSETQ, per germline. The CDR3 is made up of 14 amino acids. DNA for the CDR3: TGCGCCAGCAGCTTGGAGTCAGGTAACTACGAGCAGTACTTC. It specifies CASSLESGNYEQYF.

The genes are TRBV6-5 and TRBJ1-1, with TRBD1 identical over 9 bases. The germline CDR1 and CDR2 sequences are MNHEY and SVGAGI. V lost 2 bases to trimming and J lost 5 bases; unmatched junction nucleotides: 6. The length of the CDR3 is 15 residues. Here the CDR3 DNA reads TGTGCCAGCAGTTACGTCATAGGACAGGGGACTGAAGCTTTCTTT. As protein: CASSYVIGQGTEAFF.

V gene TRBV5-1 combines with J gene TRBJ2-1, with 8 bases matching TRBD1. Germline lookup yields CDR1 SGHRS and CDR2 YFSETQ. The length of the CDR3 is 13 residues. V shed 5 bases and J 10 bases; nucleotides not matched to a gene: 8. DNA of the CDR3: TGCGCCAGCAGAGCGGACAGGGCGTTAGAGCAGTTCTTC. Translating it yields CASRADRALEQFF.

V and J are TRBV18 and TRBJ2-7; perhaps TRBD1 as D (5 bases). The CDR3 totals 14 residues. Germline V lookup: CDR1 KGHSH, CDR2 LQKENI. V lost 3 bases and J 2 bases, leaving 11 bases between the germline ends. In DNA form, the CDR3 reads TGTGCCAGCTCACCGTCCAGGGCTACCTACGAGCAGTACTTC. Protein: CASSPSRATYEQYF.

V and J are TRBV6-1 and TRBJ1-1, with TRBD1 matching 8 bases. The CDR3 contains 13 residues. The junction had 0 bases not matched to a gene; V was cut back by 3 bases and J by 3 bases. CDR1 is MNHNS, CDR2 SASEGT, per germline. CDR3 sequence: CASSETGDTEAFF. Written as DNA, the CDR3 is TGTGCCAGCAGTGAGACAGGGGACACTGAAGCTTTCTTT.

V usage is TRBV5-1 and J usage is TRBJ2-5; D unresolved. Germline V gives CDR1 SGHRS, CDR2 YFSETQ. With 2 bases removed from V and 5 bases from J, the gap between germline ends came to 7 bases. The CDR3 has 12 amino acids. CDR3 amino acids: CASSFLGETQYF. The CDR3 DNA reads TGCGCCAGCAGCTTCCTAGGTGAGACCCAGTACTTC.

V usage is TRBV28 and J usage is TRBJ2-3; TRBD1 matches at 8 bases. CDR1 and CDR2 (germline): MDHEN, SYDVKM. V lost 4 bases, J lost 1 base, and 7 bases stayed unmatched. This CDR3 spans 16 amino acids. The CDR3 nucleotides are TGTGCCAGCAGTTCGCAGGGGGCTACTGGCACAGATACGCAGTATTTT. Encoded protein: CASSSQGATGTDTQYF.

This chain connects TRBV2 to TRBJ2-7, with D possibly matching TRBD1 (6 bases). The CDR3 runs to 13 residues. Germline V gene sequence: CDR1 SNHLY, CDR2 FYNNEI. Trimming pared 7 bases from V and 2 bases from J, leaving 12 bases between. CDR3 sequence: CASTRDIPYEQYF. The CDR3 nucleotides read TGTGCCAGCACCAGGGACATCCCCTACGAGCAGTACTTC. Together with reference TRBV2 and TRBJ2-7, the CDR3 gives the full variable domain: EPEVTQTPSHQVTQMGQEVILRCVPISNHLYFYWYRQILGQKVEFLVSFYNNEISEKSEIFDDQFSVERPDGSNFTLKIRSTKLEDSAMYFCASTRDIPYEQYFGPGTRLTVT.

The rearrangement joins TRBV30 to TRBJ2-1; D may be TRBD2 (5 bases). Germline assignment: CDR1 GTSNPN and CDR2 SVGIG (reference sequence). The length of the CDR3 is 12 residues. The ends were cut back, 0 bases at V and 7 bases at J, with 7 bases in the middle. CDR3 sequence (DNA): TGTGCCTGGAGTGTCCGGGGTAATGAGCAGTTCTTC. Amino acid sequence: CAWSVRGNEQFF.

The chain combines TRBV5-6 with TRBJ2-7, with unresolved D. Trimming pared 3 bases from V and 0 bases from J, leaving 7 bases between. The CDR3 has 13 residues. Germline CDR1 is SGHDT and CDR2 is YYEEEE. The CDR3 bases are TGTGCCAGCAGCTCTCGGTACTCCTACGAGCAGTACTTC. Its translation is CASSSRYSYEQYF.